The 32 T cell receptor beta chains below all came from one sample that was sequenced in a study of T cell repertoires in cytomegalovirus infection. MiXCR, applied by TCRdb to the reads, yields one record per CDR3 protein. Of some 220,000 distinct CDR3 sequences in the sample, 12% are singletons; the top ten hold 1.5% to 2%. Sequencing used PBMCs. Receptor source: a human donor in good health (CMV status not recorded). Some clones in this sample may be carry-over from other donors' samples.

This clonotype occurred many times. The V call is TRBV12-3 or TRBV12-4, the J call TRBJ1-1; TRBD1 is a possible D gene (5 bases). The CDR3 is 14 amino acids. Trimming took 3 bases from V and 4 from J, leaving 12 bases between them. CDR3 in amino acids: CASSFYPGGTEAFF. The CDR3 DNA sequence: TGTGCCAGCAGTTTTTACCCGGGGGGCACTGAAGCTTTCTTT.

In regard to this clonotype: Possible read error: a much larger clone is one base away. The rearrangement links TRBV6-2 or TRBV6-3 to TRBJ1-2; 7 bases fit TRBD1. The CDR3 runs 14 residues. CDR1 MNHEY and CDR2 SVGEGT come from the germline V gene. CDR3 in amino acids: CASSWNRGVVGYNF. For the CDR3, the DNA is TGTGCCAGCAGTTGGAACAGGGGAGTAGTCGGCTACAACTTC.

The CDR3 reads CAWSLLAGGETQYF. CDR3 DNA sequence: TGTGCCTGGAGTTTACTAGCGGGAGGAGAGACCCAGTACTTC. J is TRBJ2-5 and V is TRBV30; 12 bases agree with TRBD2. The CDR3 spans 14 residues. V dropped 2 bases and J dropped 4; count of bases not matched to a gene: 2. CDR1 is GTSNPN and CDR2 is SVGIG in the germline V gene (reference sequence).

The rearrangement links TRBV6-2 or TRBV6-3 to TRBJ1-2, with 7 bases matching TRBD1. V was pared by 10 bases and J by 6 bases, with 8 bases of the junction left unmatched. Looked up from germline, CDR1 is MNHEY and CDR2 is SVGEGT. The CDR3 is made up of 12 amino acids. CDR3 nucleotide sequence: TGTGCCACCTGGGACAGACCTGATGGCTACACCTTC. Amino acids: CATWDRPDGYTF.

This clonotype appeared many times. The chain combines TRBV10-3 with TRBJ2-1, with 8 bases lining up with TRBD1. The germline gives CDR1 ENHRY, CDR2 SYGVKD. The CDR3 covers 13 residues. The J segment lost 9 bases and the V segment lost 2 bases, leaving 3 bases of the junction unmatched. The CDR3 coding sequence is TGTGCCATCAGTGAGGAACAGGGGGTTGAGCAGTTCTTC. Translation: CAISEEQGVEQFF.

At least ten counts were recorded for this clonotype. The chain combines TRBV7-2 with TRBJ1-2; 8 nucleotides match TRBD1. Germline loops: CDR1 SGHTA, CDR2 FQGNSA. The length of the CDR3 is 16 residues. The ends lost 6 bases at V and 2 bases at J; junction bases unmatched: 11. The CDR3 reads CASSPRTGRPNYGYTF. DNA for the CDR3: TGTGCCAGCAGTCCCAGGACAGGGAGGCCCAACTATGGCTACACCTTC.

At least ten counts were recorded for this clonotype. This chain connects TRBV28 to TRBJ1-5; no firm D call. This CDR3 is 12 amino acids long. CDR1 is MDHEN and CDR2 is SYDVKM in the germline V gene. Trimming took 7 bases from V and 4 from J, leaving 8 bases between them. CDR3 in DNA: TGTGCCAGCAACAGCGGGAATCAGCCCCAGCATTTT. It encodes CASNSGNQPQHF.

This clonotype was counted ten times or more. The chain couples TRBV6-5 to TRBJ1-1; D gene unclear. V lost 0 bases, J lost 5 bases, and 13 bases lay in between. The length of the CDR3 is 15 residues. CDR1 is MNHEY, CDR2 SVGAGI, per germline. CDR3 DNA sequence: TGTGCCAGCAGTTACTCGGCCGGGCTGGGGACTGAAGCTTTCTTT. Its protein is CASSYSAGLGTEAFF.

A few counts support this clonotype. The chain has TRBV19 and TRBJ2-7; 10 bases align to TRBD1. V was clipped by 2 bases and J by 5 bases; unmatched bases: 6. The CDR3 contains 15 residues. Germline CDR1 is LNHDA and CDR2 is SQIVND (reference sequence). CDR3 region: CASSIRQGARDEQYF. CDR3 bases: TGTGCCAGTAGTATAAGACAGGGGGCAAGGGACGAGCAGTACTTC.

This clonotype came up many times. The rearrangement joins TRBV28 to TRBJ2-5; D ambiguous. The V and J ends lost 6 bases and 7 bases respectively, with 18 bases between them. The CDR3 spans 14 residues. Germline V gene lookup returns CDR1 MDHEN and CDR2 SYDVKM. The CDR3 DNA sequence: TGTGCCAGCAGCAACCTGGGTTCAGCCGGGACCCAGTACTTC. It is translated as CASSNLGSAGTQYF.

The V gene is TRBV6-5, the J gene TRBJ1-5; the D gene is possibly TRBD1 (5 bases). The CDR3 has 15 residues. The germline V gene has CDR1 MNHEY and CDR2 SVGAGI. The germline V and J ends were trimmed by 6 bases and 2 bases, with 14 bases remaining between them. The CDR3 DNA reads TGTGCCAGCAGCACTAACTTAGGGGGCAATCAGCCCCAGCATTTT. It codes for CASSTNLGGNQPQHF.

The chain couples TRBV14 to TRBJ1-1; tentative D call: TRBD1 (6 bases). The germline V gene has CDR1 SGHDN and CDR2 FVKESK. V gave up 7 bases and J gave up 9 bases, with 24 bases separating them. This CDR3 contains 15 residues. The CDR3 sequence is CASTRGGAEDRKAFF. In DNA form, the CDR3 reads TGTGCCAGCACCCGGGGGGGCGCCGAGGATAGAAAAGCTTTCTTT.

The chain joins TRBV20-1 to TRBJ2-7; D is unresolved. V lost 1 base to trimming and J lost 9 bases, with 13 bases between them. The germline V gene has CDR1 DFQATT and CDR2 SNEGSKA (reference sequence). This CDR3 contains 12 residues. The CDR3 reads CSARGAPPGQYF. DNA for the CDR3: TGCAGTGCTAGAGGGGCACCTCCAGGGCAGTACTTC.

This clonotype was seen ten or more times. The chain couples TRBV5-4 to TRBJ2-1; 11 nucleotides align to TRBD1. This CDR3 spans 16 amino acids. The germline V gene encodes CDR1 SGHNT and CDR2 YYREEE (reference sequence). Losses at the gene ends were 4 bases for V and 6 bases for J; bases not matched to a gene: 9. The CDR3 bases are TGTGCCAGCAGCCGGGGAGGGACAGGGGGTTTCAATGAGCAGTTCTTC. Protein sequence: CASSRGGTGGFNEQFF.

This clonotype was seen at least ten times. This rearrangement joins TRBV27 to TRBJ2-1; 9 bases fit TRBD1. The CDR3 totals 13 residues. J gave up 12 bases and V 4 bases, and 7 bases lay outside the gene matches. The germline V gene has CDR1 MNHEY and CDR2 SMNVEV (reference sequence). The CDR3 DNA reads TGTGCCAGCAGTTCGGACAGGGGAGGTGGGCAGTTCTTC. As protein: CASSSDRGGGQFF.

To note about this clonotype: Possible read error: a much larger clone is one base away. The chain is built from TRBV6-8 and TRBJ2-7; TRBD2 might be the D (6 bases). Germline CDR1 reads MNHGY; CDR2 reads SAAAGT. The CDR3 contains 14 residues. CDR3 loop: CASGFGRSPGGESF. The CDR3 nucleotides are TGTGCCAGCGGTTTCGGACGGAGTCCTGGAGGGGAGAGCTTC.

This clonotype was seen repeatedly, ten times or more. This rearrangement joins TRBV20-1 to TRBJ1-1; D remains ambiguous. V gave up 2 bases and J gave up 3 bases, with 16 bases separating them. The CDR3 is 15 residues long. Germline-derived CDR1 and CDR2 are DFQATT and SNEGSKA (reference sequence). CDR3 region: CSARPWTRRDTEAFF. CDR3 in DNA: TGCAGTGCTAGACCCTGGACCCGAAGGGACACTGAAGCTTTCTTT.

This clonotype showed up many times. This rearrangement joins TRBV7-6 to TRBJ1-2, with unresolved D. Germline loops: CDR1 SGHVS, CDR2 FNYEAQ. V dropped 4 bases and J dropped 4 bases, with 7 bases sitting between them. This CDR3 contains 12 residues. The CDR3 DNA follows: TGTGCCAGCAGCTCGAACATCTATGGCTACACCTTC. Translating it yields CASSSNIYGYTF.

This clonotype was recorded many times. This chain uses TRBV7-2 with TRBJ2-7; D gene uncertain. Germline CDR1 SGHTA, CDR2 FQGNSA. This CDR3 has 16 residues. V was trimmed by 2 bases and J by 0 bases, leaving 14 bases between them. CDR3 DNA: TGTGCCAGCAGCTTAAGTAGTACGGAAACCTCCTACGAGCAGTACTTC. It is translated as CASSLSSTETSYEQYF.

This clonotype came up many times. The gene calls are TRBV7-8 and TRBJ2-7; perhaps TRBD2 as D (5 bases). The length of the CDR3 is 17 residues. The germline gives CDR1 SGHVS, CDR2 FQNEAQ. V lost 1 base to trimming and J lost 3 bases, with 19 bases between them. CDR3 sequence (DNA): TGTGCCAGCAGCTTAGGCCCGGGAAGGGCTTCGGACTACGAGCAGTACTTC. Translated, it gives CASSLGPGRASDYEQYF.

Only a few counts were recorded for this clonotype. This CDR3 is CASSARTGTHEQYF. The CDR3 DNA sequence: TGCGCCAGCAGCGCCCGGACAGGGACCCACGAGCAGTACTTC. The rearrangement links TRBV5-1 to TRBJ2-7; TRBD1 agrees at 8 bases. The V gene's germline CDR1 is SGHRS and CDR2 YFSETQ. With 4 bases clipped from V and 5 bases from J, the junction kept 8 bases outside the gene matches. The CDR3 runs 14 residues.

This clonotype was detected ten times or more. The rearrangement uses TRBV6-1 and TRBJ1-1, with a weak D call TRBD1 (5 bases). In germline, CDR1 is MNHNS, CDR2 SASEGT. The CDR3 is 13 amino acids. Between the trimmed V and J ends, which lost 7 bases and 4 bases, there was a span of 13 bases. CDR3 region: CASTRGGGTEAFF. CDR3 bases: TGTGCCAGCACTAGGGGCGGCGGCACTGAAGCTTTCTTT.

This clonotype was observed at least ten times. The J gene is TRBJ1-1, the V gene TRBV7-2; 9 nucleotides line up with TRBD1. CDR1 and CDR2 (germline): SGHTA, FQGNSA. Trimming removed 4 bases from V and 4 bases from J; junction bases left unmatched: 7. CDR3 size: 15 residues. Here the CDR3 reads CASSSTGGSVTEAFF. The CDR3 DNA follows: TGTGCCAGCAGCTCTACAGGGGGCTCGGTCACTGAAGCTTTCTTT.

This clonotype was recorded at least ten times. The gene calls are TRBV7-2 and TRBJ1-4; the D gene is possibly TRBD1 (5 bases). Germline CDR1 is SGHTA and CDR2 is FQGNSA. There are 15 residues in the CDR3. The V end lost 5 bases, the J end lost 7 bases, and 17 bases lay between the germline ends. CDR3 DNA: TGTGCCAGCAGCCTTCCAGGGAGATGGCCTGAAAAACTGTTTTTT. Protein product: CASSLPGRWPEKLFF. The complete variable domain, with remaining parts taken from reference TRBV7-2 and TRBJ1-4, reads GAGVSQSPSNKVTEKGKDVELRCDPISGHTALYWYRQSLGQGLEFLIYFQGNSAPDKSGLPSDRFSAERTGGSVSTLTIQRTQQEDSAVYLCASSLPGRWPEKLFFGSGTQLSVL.

This clonotype was counted ten times or more. The V call is TRBV7-2, the J call TRBJ1-4; 8 nucleotides agree with TRBD1. This CDR3 is 14 amino acids long. V trimming: 1 base; J trimming: 7 bases; junction bases outside the gene matches: 2. Germline CDR1 is SGHTA and CDR2 is FQGNSA. CDR3 coding DNA: TGTGCCAGCAGCTTAGGACAGGGGTTTGAAAAACTGTTTTTT. This translates into CASSLGQGFEKLFF.

This clonotype has at least ten counts. V and J are TRBV7-2 and TRBJ2-1, with D possibly matching TRBD1 (5 bases). Per germline, CDR1 SGHTA and CDR2 FQGNSA. The CDR3 covers 14 residues. Trimming stripped 6 bases from V and 0 bases from J, with 9 bases between. The CDR3 DNA follows: TGTGCCAGCAGGGTTGACAGCTCCTACAATGAGCAGTTCTTC. Amino acid sequence: CASRVDSSYNEQFF.

J is TRBJ2-3 and V is TRBV20-1, with D maybe TRBD2 (7 bases). V was trimmed by 0 bases and J by 6 bases, leaving 13 bases between them. Germline loops: CDR1 DFQATT, CDR2 SNEGSKA (reference sequence). This CDR3 has 14 residues. CDR3 in amino acids: CSAREGGPRDTQYF. The CDR3 coding sequence is TGCAGTGCTAGAGAGGGGGGGCCTAGGGATACGCAGTATTTT.

This clonotype was detected a few times. The genes are TRBV11-3 and TRBJ2-5; D may be TRBD1 (6 bases). Germline V gene lookup returns CDR1 SGHNT and CDR2 YENEEA. This CDR3 has 13 residues. The V end was cut by 5 bases, the J end by 5 bases, with 12 bases between. The CDR3 DNA follows: TGTGCCAGCAGCCGAGGGGGTCGGGAGACCCAGTACTTC. Encoded protein: CASSRGGRETQYF.

The rearrangement uses TRBV20-1 and TRBJ2-7; possibly TRBD1 or TRBD2 for D (5 bases each). This CDR3 contains 14 residues. Germline V gives CDR1 DFQATT, CDR2 SNEGSKA (reference sequence). V was cut by 5 bases and J by 4 bases, with 18 bases left in between. CDR3 loop: CSARQPRGVYEQYF. CDR3 DNA sequence: TGCAGTGCTCGCCAACCCCGGGGCGTGTACGAGCAGTACTTC.

This clonotype was seen repeatedly, ten times or more. J is TRBJ1-1 and V is TRBV28; 7 nucleotides match TRBD1. The CDR3 spans 14 residues. Germline V lookup: CDR1 MDHEN, CDR2 SYDVKM. With 3 bases clipped from V and 9 bases from J, the junction kept 10 bases outside the gene matches. CDR3 sequence reads: CASSFEGTASKAFF. The CDR3 DNA reads as TGTGCCAGCAGTTTCGAGGGGACAGCCTCCAAAGCTTTCTTT.

This clonotype was found many times. The chain links TRBV6-2 or TRBV6-3 to TRBJ2-7; D perhaps matches TRBD2 (6 bases). CDR3 length: 14 amino acids. CDR1 is MNHEY and CDR2 is SVGEGT in the germline V gene. Trimming left V 4 bases short and J 0 bases short, with 10 bases between. CDR3: CASSWPGLSYEQYF. CDR3 DNA sequence: TGTGCCAGCAGTTGGCCGGGACTCTCCTACGAGCAGTACTTC.

This clonotype was seen many times. The rearrangement joins TRBV7-2 to TRBJ2-5; 7 positions match TRBD1. This CDR3 is built from 14 residues. CDR1 and CDR2 from the germline V gene are SGHTA and FQGNSA. After removal of 5 bases from V and 4 bases from J, the junction contained 7 bases not matched to a gene. The CDR3 coding sequence is TGTGCCAGCAGCCTCAACAGGGGTGGAGAGACCCAGTACTTC. This codes for CASSLNRGGETQYF.